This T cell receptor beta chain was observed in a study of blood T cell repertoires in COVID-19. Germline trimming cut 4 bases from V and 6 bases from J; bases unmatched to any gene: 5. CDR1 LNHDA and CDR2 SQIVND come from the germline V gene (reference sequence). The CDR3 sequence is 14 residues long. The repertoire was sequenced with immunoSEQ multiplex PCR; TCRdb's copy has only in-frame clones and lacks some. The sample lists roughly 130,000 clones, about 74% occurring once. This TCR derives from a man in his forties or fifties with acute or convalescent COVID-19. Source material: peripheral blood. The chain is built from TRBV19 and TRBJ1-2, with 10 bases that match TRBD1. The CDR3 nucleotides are TGTGCCAGTAGTACCGGGACAGGGGTTCATGGCTACACCTTC. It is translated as CASSTGTGVHGYTF.